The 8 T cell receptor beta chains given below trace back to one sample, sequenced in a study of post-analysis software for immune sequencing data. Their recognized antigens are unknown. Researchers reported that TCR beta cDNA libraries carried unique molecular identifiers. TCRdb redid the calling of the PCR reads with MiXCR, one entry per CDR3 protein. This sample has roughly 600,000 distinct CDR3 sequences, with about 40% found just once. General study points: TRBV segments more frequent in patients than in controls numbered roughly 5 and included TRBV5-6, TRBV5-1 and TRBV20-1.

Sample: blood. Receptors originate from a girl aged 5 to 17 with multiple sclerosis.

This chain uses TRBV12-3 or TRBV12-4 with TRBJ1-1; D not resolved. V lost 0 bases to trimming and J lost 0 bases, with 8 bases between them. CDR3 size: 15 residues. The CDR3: CASSLAAGLNTEAFF. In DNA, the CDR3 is TGTGCCAGCAGTTTAGCCGCAGGATTGAACACTGAAGCTTTCTTT.

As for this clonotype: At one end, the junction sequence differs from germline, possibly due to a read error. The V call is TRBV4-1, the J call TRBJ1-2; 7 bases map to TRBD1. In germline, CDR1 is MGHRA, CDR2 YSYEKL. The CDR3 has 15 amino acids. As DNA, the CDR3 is TGCGCCGGCAGCTATCCCGGGACAGAGAACTATGGCTACACCTTC. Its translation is CAGSYPGTENYGYTF.

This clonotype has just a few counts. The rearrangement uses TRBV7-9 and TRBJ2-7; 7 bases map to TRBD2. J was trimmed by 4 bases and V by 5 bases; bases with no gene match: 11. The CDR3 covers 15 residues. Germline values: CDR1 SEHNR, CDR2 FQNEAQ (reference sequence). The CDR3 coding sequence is TGTGCCAGCAGCCTTCGGGAGGTGACTGGTTACGAGCAGTACTTC. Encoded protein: CASSLREVTGYEQYF.

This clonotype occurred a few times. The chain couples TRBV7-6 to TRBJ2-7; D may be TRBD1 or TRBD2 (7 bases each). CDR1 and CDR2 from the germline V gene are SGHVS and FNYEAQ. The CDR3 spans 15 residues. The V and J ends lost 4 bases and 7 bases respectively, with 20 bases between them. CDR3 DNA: TGTGCCAGCAGCTCAAACCAGGGGGGGTCCTTAGAGCAGTACTTC. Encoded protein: CASSSNQGGSLEQYF.

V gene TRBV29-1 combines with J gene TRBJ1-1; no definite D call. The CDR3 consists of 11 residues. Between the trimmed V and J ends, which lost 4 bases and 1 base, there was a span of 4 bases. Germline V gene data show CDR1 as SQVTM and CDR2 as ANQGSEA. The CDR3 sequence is CSVVANTEAFF. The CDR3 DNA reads TGCAGCGTTGTAGCGAACACTGAAGCTTTCTTT. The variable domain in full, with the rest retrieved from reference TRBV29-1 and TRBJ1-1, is SAVISQKPSRDICQRGTSLTIQCQVDSQVTMMFWYRQQPGQSLTLIATANQGSEATYESGFVIDKFPISRPNLTFSTLTVSNMSPEDSSIYLCSVVANTEAFFGQGTRLTVV.

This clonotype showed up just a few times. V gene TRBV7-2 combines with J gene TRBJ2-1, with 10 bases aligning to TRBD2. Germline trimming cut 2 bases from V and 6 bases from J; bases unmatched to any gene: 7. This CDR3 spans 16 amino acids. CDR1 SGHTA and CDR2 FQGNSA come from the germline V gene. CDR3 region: CASSLLGLAGANEQFF. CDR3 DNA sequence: TGTGCCAGCAGCTTATTGGGCCTAGCGGGGGCCAATGAGCAGTTCTTC.

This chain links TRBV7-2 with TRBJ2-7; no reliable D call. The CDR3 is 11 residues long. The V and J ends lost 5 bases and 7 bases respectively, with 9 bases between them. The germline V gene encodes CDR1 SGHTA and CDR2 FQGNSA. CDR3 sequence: CASSTAVEQYF. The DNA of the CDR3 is TGTGCCAGCAGCACTGCCGTGGAGCAGTACTTC.

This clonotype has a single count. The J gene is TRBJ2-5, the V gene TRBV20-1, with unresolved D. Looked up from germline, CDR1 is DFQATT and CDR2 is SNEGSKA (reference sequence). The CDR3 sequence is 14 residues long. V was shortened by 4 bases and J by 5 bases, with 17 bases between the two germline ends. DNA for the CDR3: TGCAGTGCTACAAAGCTTACGTTGAGTGAGACCCAGTACTTC. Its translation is CSATKLTLSETQYF.